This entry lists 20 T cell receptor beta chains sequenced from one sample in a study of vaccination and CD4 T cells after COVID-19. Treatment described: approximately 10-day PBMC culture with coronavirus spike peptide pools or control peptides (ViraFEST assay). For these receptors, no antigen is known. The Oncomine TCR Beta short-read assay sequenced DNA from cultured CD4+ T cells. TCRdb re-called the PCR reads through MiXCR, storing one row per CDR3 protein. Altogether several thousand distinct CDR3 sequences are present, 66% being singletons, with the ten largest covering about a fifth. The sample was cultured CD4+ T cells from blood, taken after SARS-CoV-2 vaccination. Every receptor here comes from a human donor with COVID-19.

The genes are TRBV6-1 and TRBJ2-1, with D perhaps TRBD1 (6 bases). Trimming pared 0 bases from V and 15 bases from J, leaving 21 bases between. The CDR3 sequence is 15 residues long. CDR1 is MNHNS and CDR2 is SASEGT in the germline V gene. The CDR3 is CASSEAGAEFQFRFF. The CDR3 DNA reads TGTGCCAGCAGTGAAGCGGGGGCCGAGTTCCAATTTCGGTTCTTC.

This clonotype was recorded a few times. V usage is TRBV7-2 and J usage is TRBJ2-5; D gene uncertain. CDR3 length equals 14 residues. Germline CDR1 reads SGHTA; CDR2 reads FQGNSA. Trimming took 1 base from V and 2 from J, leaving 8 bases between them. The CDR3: CASSLVADQETQYF. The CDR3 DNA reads TGTGCCAGCAGCTTAGTGGCTGATCAAGAGACCCAGTACTTC.

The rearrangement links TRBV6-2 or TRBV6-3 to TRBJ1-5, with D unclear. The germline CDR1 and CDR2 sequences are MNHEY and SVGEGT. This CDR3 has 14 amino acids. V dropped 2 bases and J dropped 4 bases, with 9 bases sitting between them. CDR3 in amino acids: CASSYDASNQPQHF. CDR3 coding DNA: TGTGCCAGCAGTTACGATGCGTCAAATCAGCCCCAGCATTTT.

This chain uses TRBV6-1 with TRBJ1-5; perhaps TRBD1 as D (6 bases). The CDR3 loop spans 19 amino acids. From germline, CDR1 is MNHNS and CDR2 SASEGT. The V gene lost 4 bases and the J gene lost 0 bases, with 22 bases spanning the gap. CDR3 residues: CASSVIRGDWGHSNQPQHF. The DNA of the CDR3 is TGTGCCAGCAGTGTAATCAGGGGAGATTGGGGCCATAGCAATCAGCCCCAGCATTTT.

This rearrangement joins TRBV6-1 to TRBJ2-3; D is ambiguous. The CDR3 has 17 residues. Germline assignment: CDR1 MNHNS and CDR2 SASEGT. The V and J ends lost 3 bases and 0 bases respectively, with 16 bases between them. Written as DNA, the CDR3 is TGTGCCAGCAGTGATGTAACGGGCTCATCTAGCACAGATACGCAGTATTTT. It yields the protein CASSDVTGSSSTDTQYF.

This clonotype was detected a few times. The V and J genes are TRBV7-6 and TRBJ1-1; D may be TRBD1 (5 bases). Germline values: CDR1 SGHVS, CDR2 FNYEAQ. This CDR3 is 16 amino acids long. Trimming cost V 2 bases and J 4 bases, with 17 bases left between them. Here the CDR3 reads CASSLNVGTAGTEAFF. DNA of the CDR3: TGTGCCAGCAGCTTAAATGTCGGGACGGCGGGCACTGAAGCTTTCTTT.

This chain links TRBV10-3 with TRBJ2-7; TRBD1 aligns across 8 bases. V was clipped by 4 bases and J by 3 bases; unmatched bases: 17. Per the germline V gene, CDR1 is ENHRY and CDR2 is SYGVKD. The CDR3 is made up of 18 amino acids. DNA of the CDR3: TGTGCCATCAGTGGGTGGGGACAGGTCCCACAGGGGCACTACGAGCAGTACTTC. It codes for CAISGWGQVPQGHYEQYF.

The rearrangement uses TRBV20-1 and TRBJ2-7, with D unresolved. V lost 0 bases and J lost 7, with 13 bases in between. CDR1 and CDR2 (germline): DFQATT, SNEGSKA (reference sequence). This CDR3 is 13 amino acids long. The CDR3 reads CSARDRVGKEQYF. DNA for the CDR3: TGCAGTGCTAGAGATCGGGTGGGCAAGGAGCAGTACTTC.

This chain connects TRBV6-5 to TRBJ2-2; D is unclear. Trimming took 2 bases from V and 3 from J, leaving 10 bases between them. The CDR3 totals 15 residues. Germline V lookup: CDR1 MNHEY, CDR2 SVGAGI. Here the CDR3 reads CASSYRAVDTGELFF. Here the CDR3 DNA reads TGTGCCAGCAGTTACAGGGCGGTAGACACCGGGGAGCTGTTTTTT.

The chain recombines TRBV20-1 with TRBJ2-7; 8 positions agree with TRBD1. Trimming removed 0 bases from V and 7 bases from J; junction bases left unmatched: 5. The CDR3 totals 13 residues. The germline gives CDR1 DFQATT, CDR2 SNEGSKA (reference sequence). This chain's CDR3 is CSARDDRGREQYF. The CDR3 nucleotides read TGCAGTGCTAGAGATGACAGGGGAAGAGAGCAGTACTTC.

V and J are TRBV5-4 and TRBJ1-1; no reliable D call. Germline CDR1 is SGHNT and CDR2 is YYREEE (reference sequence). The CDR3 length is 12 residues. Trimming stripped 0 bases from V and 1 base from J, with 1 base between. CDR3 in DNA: TGTGCCAGCAGCTTGGCGAACACTGAAGCTTTCTTT. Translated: CASSLANTEAFF.

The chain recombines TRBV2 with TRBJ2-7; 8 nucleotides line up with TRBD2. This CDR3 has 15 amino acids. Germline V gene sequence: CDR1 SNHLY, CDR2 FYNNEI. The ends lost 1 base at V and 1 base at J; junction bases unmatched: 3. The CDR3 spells CASSEGTSFSYEQYF. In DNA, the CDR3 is TGTGCCAGCAGTGAAGGGACTAGCTTTTCCTACGAGCAGTACTTC.

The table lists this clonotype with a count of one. In nucleotides, the CDR3 is TGTGCCAGCAGCCTCGGACGGCTAGAGAACACCGGGGAGCTGTTTTTT. This gives the protein CASSLGRLENTGELFF. This rearrangement joins TRBV7-3 to TRBJ2-2, with D uncertain. V shed 5 bases and J shed 1 base, with 14 bases lying between them. The CDR3 length is 16 residues. Germline CDR1 and CDR2: SGHTA and FQGTGA.

Here the CDR3 reads CASSTRTFNYGYTF. DNA of the CDR3: TGTGCCAGCAGTACCCGGACGTTTAACTATGGCTACACCTTC. The chain carries TRBV28 and TRBJ1-2; the D is unclear. Germline CDR1 reads MDHEN; CDR2 reads SYDVKM. The CDR3 contains 14 residues. The V end was cut by 5 bases, the J end by 1 base, with 11 bases between.

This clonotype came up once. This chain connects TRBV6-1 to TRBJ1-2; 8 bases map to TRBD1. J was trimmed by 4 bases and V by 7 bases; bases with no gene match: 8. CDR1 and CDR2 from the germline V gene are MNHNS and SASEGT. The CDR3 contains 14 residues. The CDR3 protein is CASMTGDETYGYTF. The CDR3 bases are TGTGCCAGCATGACAGGGGACGAGACCTATGGCTACACCTTC.

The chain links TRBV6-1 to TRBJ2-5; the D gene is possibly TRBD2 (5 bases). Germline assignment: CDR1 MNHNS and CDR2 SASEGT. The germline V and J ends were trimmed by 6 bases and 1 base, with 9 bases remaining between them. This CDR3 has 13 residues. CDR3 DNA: TGTGCCAGCAGCCGCGGGCTCCAAGAGACCCAGTACTTC. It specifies CASSRGLQETQYF.

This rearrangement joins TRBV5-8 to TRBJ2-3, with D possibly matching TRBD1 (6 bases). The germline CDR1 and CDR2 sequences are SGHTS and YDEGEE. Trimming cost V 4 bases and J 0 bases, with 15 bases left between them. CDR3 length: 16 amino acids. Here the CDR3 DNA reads TGTGCCAGCAGCCTTAGGGGGACCTCTAGCACAGATACGCAGTATTTT. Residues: CASSLRGTSSTDTQYF.

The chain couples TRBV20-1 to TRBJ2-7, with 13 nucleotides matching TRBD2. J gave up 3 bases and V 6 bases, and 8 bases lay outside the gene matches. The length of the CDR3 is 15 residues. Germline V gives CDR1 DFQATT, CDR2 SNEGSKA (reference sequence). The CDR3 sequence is CSATGLAGIYYEQYF. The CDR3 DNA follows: TGCAGTGCAACGGGACTAGCGGGGATCTACTACGAGCAGTACTTC.

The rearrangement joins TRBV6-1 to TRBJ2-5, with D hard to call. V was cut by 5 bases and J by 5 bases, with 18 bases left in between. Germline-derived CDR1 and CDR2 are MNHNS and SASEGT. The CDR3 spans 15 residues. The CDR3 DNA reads TGTGCCAGCAGTCCGCGCTTTAATCCCTCCGAGACCCAGTACTTC. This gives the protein CASSPRFNPSETQYF.

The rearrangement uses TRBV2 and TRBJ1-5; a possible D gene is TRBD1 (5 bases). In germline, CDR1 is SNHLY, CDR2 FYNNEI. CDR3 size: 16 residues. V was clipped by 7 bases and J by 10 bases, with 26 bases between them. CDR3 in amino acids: CASTGIGTGPPTPQHF. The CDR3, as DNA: TGTGCCAGCACCGGAATAGGTACGGGACCACCGACACCCCAGCATTTT.